This T cell receptor beta chain comes out of a study of cytomegalovirus exposure and HLA in healthy donors. On the study more broadly: Of the donors genotyped, approximately 400 in all, less than 90% fell in the Caucasian-associated ancestry cluster.

PCR was performed using 60 Vbeta and 13 Jbeta primers. The data were produced by immunoSEQ multiplex PCR, yet TCRdb's version contains in-frame clones alone and is incomplete. The sample shows 200,000 to 300,000 clones, roughly 81% of them seen only once. The germline V gene has CDR1 DFQATT and CDR2 SNEGSKA (reference sequence). This CDR3 region has 10 residues. With 3 bases removed from V and 6 bases from J, the gap between germline ends came to 4 bases. Study-level findings and limits: With further analysis later on, most CMV-associated TCR beta chains appeared HLA-restricted. Some segments of the V type, notably TRBV6-2 and TRBV6-3, were excluded as indistinguishable. When analyzed later, a missense DCLRE1C variant was found to be linked to TCR beta V- and J-gene trimming.

Of note for this clone: No antigen is known for it.

The sequencing sample was made of PBMCs. V usage is TRBV20-1 and J usage is TRBJ2-3; no reliable D call. This sequence originates from a woman aged 40-49 years in good health and CMV-seropositive. The CDR3 DNA reads as TGCAGTGCTAGTATTGATACGCAGTATTTT. Protein: CSASIDTQYF.